This passage covers 32 T cell receptor beta chains from one sample sequenced in a study of shared clonotypes between healthy human individuals. Produced via immunoSEQ multiplex PCR; TCRdb's table is partial and in-frame only. The sample includes hundreds of thousands of clones, roughly three quarters of them seen just once. The sequenced sample was PBMCs. These receptor sequences come from a woman in her 40s in good health. Some clones in this sample may be carry-over from other donors' samples.

This clone has just one count. The V and J genes are TRBV27 and TRBJ1-1; 9 nucleotides agree with TRBD1. Trimming at V came to 8 bases and at J to 5 bases, leaving 6 bases not matched to a gene. Germline V lookup: CDR1 MNHEY, CDR2 SMNVEV (reference sequence). The CDR3 is 13 residues long. Written as DNA, the CDR3 is TGTGCCAGCTACACAGGGGGCATGACTGAAGCTTTCTTT. Translating gives CASYTGGMTEAFF.

This clone was counted only a few times. The chain recombines TRBV4-3 with TRBJ2-5, with D perhaps matching TRBD2 (6 bases). Matching the DNA end better, TRBJ2-7 makes the J call doubtful. Germline V CDR1 and CDR2: LGHNA, YSLEER. The CDR3 totals 16 residues. CDR3 sequence: CASSQDIGAGFYEQYF. As DNA, the CDR3 is TGCGCCAGCAGCCAAGATATAGGTGCGGGGTTCTACGAGCAGTACTTC.

This chain joins TRBV2 and TRBJ1-2; D gene unclear. The CDR3 has 14 residues. The germline CDR1 and CDR2 sequences are SNHLY and FYNNEI. Trimming took off 7 bases at V and 0 bases at J, with 12 bases between the two ends. The CDR3 DNA is TGTGCCAGCAACATACCCGATCCTAACTATGGCTACACCTTC. It yields the protein CASNIPDPNYGYTF.

The chain joins TRBV27 to TRBJ2-7; the D gene is possibly TRBD1 (5 bases). CDR1 is MNHEY, CDR2 SMNVEV, per germline (reference sequence). This CDR3 contains 14 residues. The V end was cut by 5 bases, the J end by 2 bases, with 13 bases between. The CDR3 loop is CASSLNRIAYEQYF. In DNA, the CDR3 is TGTGCCAGCAGTCTTAACAGGATTGCCTACGAGCAGTACTTC.

The chain carries TRBV19 and TRBJ2-2, with no clear D. The CDR3 consists of 14 residues. Trimming cost V 3 bases and J 7 bases, with 12 bases left between them. Per germline, CDR1 LNHDA and CDR2 SQIVND (reference sequence). The CDR3 region has the DNA TGTGCCAGTAGTATTTCTGGTAGTAGCGGGGAGCTGTTTTTT. It specifies CASSISGSSGELFF.

This chain connects TRBV4-3 to TRBJ2-7; D perhaps matches TRBD2 (6 bases). Deletions cut 0 bases from V and 2 bases from J, with 14 bases between. This CDR3 region has 16 residues. The V gene's germline CDR1 is LGHNA and CDR2 YSLEER. CDR3 bases: TGCGCCAGCAGCCAAGATATGCTAGCGCGGACCTACGAGCAGTACTTC. As protein: CASSQDMLARTYEQYF.

V and J are TRBV28 and TRBJ1-2; 7 positions agree with TRBD1. This CDR3 comprises 12 residues. Per germline, CDR1 MDHEN and CDR2 SYDVKM. The junction had 1 base not matched to a gene; V was cut back by 4 bases and J by 5 bases. The CDR3 here is CASSWDSYGYTF. CDR3 in DNA: TGTGCCAGCAGTTGGGACAGTTATGGCTACACCTTC.

The V gene is TRBV5-1, the J gene TRBJ2-7; possibly TRBD1 or TRBD2 for D (5 bases each). Looked up from germline, CDR1 is SGHRS and CDR2 is YFSETQ. V was cut by 4 bases and J by 1 base, with 15 bases left in between. The CDR3 extends over 15 amino acids. CDR3 sequence (DNA): TGCGCCAGCAGCCTGGACGGGACCGAGTCCTACGAGCAGTACTTC. Amino acids: CASSLDGTESYEQYF. Based on the CDR3 plus reference TRBV5-1 and TRBJ2-7, the full variable domain is KAGVTQTPRYLIKTRGQQVTLSCSPISGHRSVSWYQQTPGQGLQFLFEYFSETQRNKGNFPGRFSGRQFSNSRSEMNVSTLELGDSALYLCASSLDGTESYEQYFGPGTRLTVT.

The J gene is TRBJ1-1, the V gene TRBV7-9; D gene unclear. CDR3 size: 16 residues. The V gene's germline CDR1 is SEHNR and CDR2 FQNEAQ (reference sequence). Trimming took off 2 bases at V and 1 base at J, with 14 bases between the two ends. The CDR3: CASSLSYLTSNTEAFF. In nucleotides, the CDR3 is TGTGCCAGCAGCTTAAGTTATCTAACCTCGAACACTGAAGCTTTCTTT.

The rearrangement joins TRBV19 to TRBJ2-3; D remains unclear. The germline V and J ends were trimmed by 3 bases and 2 bases, with 9 bases remaining between them. The CDR3 loop spans 14 amino acids. Germline V gene lookup returns CDR1 LNHDA and CDR2 SQIVND (reference sequence). The CDR3 region has the DNA TGTGCCAGTAGTATCGGGCAGGACACAGATACGCAGTATTTT. This codes for CASSIGQDTDTQYF.

V usage is TRBV5-1 and J usage is TRBJ2-1, with 7 bases lining up with TRBD1. The CDR3 runs to 15 residues. V shed 0 bases and J 5 bases; nucleotides not matched to a gene: 5. CDR1 and CDR2 (germline): SGHRS, YFSETQ. DNA for the CDR3: TGCGCCAGCAGCTTGGCCGGGACAGTTAACAATGAGCAGTTCTTC. This encodes CASSLAGTVNNEQFF.

The chain uses TRBV19 and TRBJ1-6, with 10 bases lining up with TRBD1. Per the germline V gene, CDR1 is LNHDA and CDR2 is SQIVND (reference sequence). V was pared by 4 bases and J by 6 bases, with 6 bases of the junction left unmatched. The CDR3 sequence is 16 residues long. The DNA for the CDR3 is TGTGCCAGTAGTACCGTGACAGGGGGCGGTAATTCACCCCTCCACTTT. It codes for CASSTVTGGGNSPLHF.

V and J are TRBV30 and TRBJ1-2, with no clear D. The germline V and J ends were trimmed by 5 bases and 7 bases, with 17 bases remaining between them. The CDR3 is 13 amino acids. Germline lookup yields CDR1 GTSNPN and CDR2 SVGIG (reference sequence). CDR3 protein: CAWYMRTSLGYTF. CDR3 sequence (DNA): TGTGCCTGGTACATGAGGACTTCGCTTGGCTACACCTTC.

The chain employs TRBV19 and TRBJ1-2, with 8 bases that match TRBD1. Germline CDR1 LNHDA, CDR2 SQIVND (reference sequence). The CDR3 extends over 15 amino acids. V was pared by 9 bases and J by 7 bases, with 16 bases of the junction left unmatched. Here the CDR3 DNA reads TGTGCCAGCTTTAACCCAGGGGGCGTCTTGGGTGGCTACACCTTC. Protein product: CASFNPGGVLGGYTF.

The rearrangement uses TRBV2 and TRBJ1-2, with unresolved D. Germline V gene data show CDR1 as SNHLY and CDR2 as FYNNEI. The CDR3 sequence is 12 residues long. V dropped 5 bases and J dropped 4 bases, with 8 bases sitting between them. The CDR3 nucleotides read TGTGCCAGCAGTTCGGATATCTATGGCTACACCTTC. Its translation is CASSSDIYGYTF.

The rearrangement joins TRBV25-1 to TRBJ2-3, with 14 bases lining up with TRBD2. J lost 4 bases, V lost 3 bases, and 9 bases had no gene match. Germline V lookup: CDR1 MGHDK, CDR2 SYGVNS. The length of the CDR3 is 18 residues. CDR3 sequence reads: CASSDHGTSGSGADTQYF. The DNA of the CDR3 is TGTGCCAGCAGTGATCACGGGACTAGCGGGAGTGGTGCAGATACGCAGTATTTT.

The chain has TRBV27 and TRBJ2-7; D unresolved. The germline gives CDR1 MNHEY, CDR2 SMNVEV (reference sequence). V was pared by 6 bases and J by 4 bases, with 19 bases between. This CDR3 is 15 amino acids long. The CDR3 DNA is TGTGCCAGCAGGCTCGCTACTACGTCGTTTTACGAGCAGTACTTC. Translation: CASRLATTSFYEQYF.

The chain employs TRBV7-3 and TRBJ1-2; 11 nucleotides align to TRBD1. The germline V gene has CDR1 SGHTA and CDR2 FQGTGA. The J segment lost 3 bases and the V segment lost 2 bases, leaving 2 bases of the junction unmatched. This CDR3 spans 15 amino acids. The CDR3: CASSLGQGAYYGYTF. CDR3 bases: TGTGCCAGCAGCTTAGGACAGGGGGCATACTATGGCTACACCTTC.

This clone was picked up one time. The chain employs TRBV7-2 and TRBJ2-7; 8 bases are a match to TRBD1. Trimming took 4 bases from V and 2 from J; bases not matched to a gene: 7. Germline assignment: CDR1 SGHTA and CDR2 FQGNSA. CDR3 length: 15 residues. CDR3 nucleotides: TGTGCCAGCAGCTCAGGGGGACAGGAAACCTACGAGCAGTACTTC. Its translation is CASSSGGQETYEQYF.

The chain links TRBV5-4 to TRBJ2-5; D is unresolved. The germline CDR1 and CDR2 sequences are SGHNT and YYREEE (reference sequence). Trimming removed 1 base from V and 3 bases from J, with 13 bases in between. The CDR3 loop spans 15 amino acids. In DNA, the CDR3 is TGTGCCAGCAGCTTGCCCCAAACGGTAGAAGAGACCCAGTACTTC. It codes for CASSLPQTVEETQYF. The complete variable domain, with remaining parts taken from reference TRBV5-4 and TRBJ2-5, reads ETGVTQSPTHLIKTRGQQVTLRCSSQSGHNTVSWYQQALGQGPQFIFQYYREEENGRGNFPPRFSGLQFPNYSSELNVNALELDDSALYLCASSLPQTVEETQYFGPGTRLLVL.

This chain joins TRBV10-2 and TRBJ2-1; perhaps TRBD2 as D (6 bases). Germline-derived CDR1 and CDR2 are WSHSY and SAAADI. The V end was cut by 4 bases, the J end by 4 bases, with 14 bases between. The CDR3 consists of 15 residues. The DNA for the CDR3 is TGCGCCAGCAGTGTAGCGGAAGAGTGGTACAATGAGCAGTTCTTC. The encoded protein is CASSVAEEWYNEQFF.

This clone was seen repeatedly, ten times or more. The chain uses TRBV4-1 and TRBJ1-4; possibly TRBD1 for D (5 bases). V was clipped by 2 bases and J by 2 bases, with 18 bases between them. The CDR3 loop spans 18 amino acids. Germline values: CDR1 MGHRA, CDR2 YSYEKL. Here the CDR3 DNA reads TGCGCCAGCAGCCAACCCCGTTGGGGGGGTGTTACTAATGAAAAACTGTTTTTT. This gives the protein CASSQPRWGGVTNEKLFF.

This clone was found a few times. The CDR3 DNA follows: TGTGCCAGCAGCTTGAGCAGCACAAACGCTGAAGCTTTCTTT. Translated, it gives CASSLSSTNAEAFF. The V call is TRBV5-4, the J call TRBJ1-1; D remains ambiguous. The CDR3 covers 14 residues. Germline lookup yields CDR1 SGHNT and CDR2 YYREEE (reference sequence). V lost 1 base and J lost 6, with 13 bases in between.

The chain is built from TRBV13 and TRBJ2-3; perhaps TRBD2 as D (5 bases). This CDR3 has 14 residues. CDR1 PRHDT and CDR2 FYEKMQ come from the germline V gene (reference sequence). The germline V and J ends were trimmed by 8 bases and 0 bases, with 12 bases remaining between them. CDR3 loop: CASVSGMSTDTQYF. In DNA, the CDR3 is TGTGCCAGCGTGTCGGGGATGAGCACAGATACGCAGTATTTT.

The chain employs TRBV7-9 and TRBJ2-7; 7 bases agree with TRBD1. The CDR3 is made up of 17 amino acids. Trimming cost V 4 bases and J 3 bases; bases outside gene matches: 15. Germline V lookup: CDR1 SEHNR, CDR2 FQNEAQ (reference sequence). The CDR3 is CASSSGKGARGRYEQYF. The CDR3 DNA follows: TGTGCCAGCAGCTCCGGAAAGGGGGCGCGAGGTCGCTACGAGCAGTACTTC.

This chain connects TRBV2 to TRBJ2-5; TRBD1 agrees at 8 bases. V was pared by 7 bases and J by 2 bases, with 3 bases of the junction left unmatched. CDR1 SNHLY and CDR2 FYNNEI come from the germline V gene. The CDR3 consists of 13 residues. The CDR3: CASTGQGQETQYF. In nucleotides, the CDR3 is TGTGCCAGCACTGGACAGGGTCAAGAGACCCAGTACTTC.

The chain carries TRBV7-2 and TRBJ1-2; D is undetermined. V dropped 1 base and J dropped 8 bases, with 11 bases sitting between them. Looked up from germline, CDR1 is SGHTA and CDR2 is FQGNSA. The CDR3 extends over 13 amino acids. The CDR3 spells CASSLGGPGGYTF. The CDR3 DNA reads TGTGCCAGCAGCTTAGGAGGGCCTGGGGGCTACACCTTC.

A remark on this clone: A far larger clone is only one base removed, so a read error is likely. J is TRBJ2-7 and V is TRBV6-5, with TRBD1 identical over 7 bases. Germline lookup yields CDR1 MNHEY and CDR2 SVGAGI. The CDR3 extends over 16 amino acids. CDR3 sequence reads: CVSSYGTPGGSYEQYF. In DNA, the CDR3 is TGTGTCAGCAGTTACGGGACCCCAGGGGGCTCCTACGAGCAGTACTTC.

Concerning this clone itself: At one end the junction does not follow the germline gene, possibly because of a read error. This chain joins TRBV7-9 and TRBJ2-7, with TRBD2 matching 12 bases. This CDR3 is 13 amino acids long. Germline loops: CDR1 SEHNR, CDR2 FQNEAQ (reference sequence). The CDR3 loop reads CASSLAGGGEQYF. The CDR3 bases are TGTGCCAGCAGCCTAGCGGGAGGGGGGGAGCAGTACTTC.

The J gene is TRBJ2-1, the V gene TRBV2, with 7 bases that match TRBD2. Germline assignment: CDR1 SNHLY and CDR2 FYNNEI. The length of the CDR3 is 13 residues. After removal of 7 bases from V and 2 bases from J, the junction contained 2 bases not matched to a gene. Here the CDR3 reads CASTLAAYNEQFF. CDR3 DNA sequence: TGTGCCAGCACGCTAGCGGCCTACAATGAGCAGTTCTTC.

As to this clone: Given a far larger clone just one base away, this is likely a sequencing read error. This CDR3 is missing its conserved last phenylalanine or tryptophan, likely due to a read error. The chain is built from TRBV11-2 and TRBJ2-7, with 9 bases aligning to TRBD1. Germline CDR1 reads SGHAT; CDR2 reads FQNNGV. CDR3 size: 14 residues. Unmatched junction bases numbered 8, after V lost 5 bases and J lost 6 bases. The CDR3 bases are TGTGCCAGCAGCCTCAGGACAGGGGACGGCGAGCAGTACTCC. Protein sequence: CASSLRTGDGEQYS.

This clone was seen repeatedly, ten times or more. This chain connects TRBV27 to TRBJ2-7; TRBD1 is a possible D gene (6 bases). The CDR3 totals 12 residues. Germline V gene lookup returns CDR1 MNHEY and CDR2 SMNVEV (reference sequence). The V and J ends lost 10 bases and 1 base respectively, with 11 bases between them. This CDR3 is CATRTASYEQYF. The DNA for the CDR3 is TGTGCCACCCGGACAGCTTCCTACGAGCAGTACTTC.